The rows below give T cell receptor beta chains drawn from one sample of a study of CD8+ T cells in alopecia areata. Measured with immunoSEQ multiplex PCR; TCRdb has only the in-frame clones, and not every one. The sample includes roughly 200,000 clones, more than 55% of them seen just once. Sequencing was done on a sample of CD8+ T cells sorted from blood. The receptors here all came from a human donor in good health. CDR3s include the opening cysteine and the closing phenylalanine or tryptophan. The order of the fields is D gene, CDR3 length, V gene, J gene, clone size, CDR3 protein, CDR3 DNA. The D gene is left open where the match is weak. Size values are once, few and many counts, or a class for expanded clones, and some rows have none.

>.|12|TRBV5-4|TRBJ2-7|.
CASSLAASEQYF
TGTGCCAGCAGCTTGGCCGCAAGCGAGCAGTACTTC
>.|16|TRBV27|TRBJ2-7|.
CASSLSVPPEGYEQYF
TGTGCCAGCAGTTTATCCGTTCCGCCGGAGGGGTACGAGCAGTACTTC
>TRBD2|17|TRBV5-8|TRBJ2-7|.
CASSQYQLAGGTYEQYF
TGTGCCAGCAGCCAGTACCAACTAGCGGGGGGGACCTACGAGCAGTACTTC
>.|17|TRBV5-1|TRBJ1-1|.
CASSLDRQGPGNTEAFF
TGCGCCAGCAGCTTGGATCGTCAGGGGCCGGGGAACACTGAAGCTTTCTTT
>TRBD2|17|TRBV7-8|TRBJ2-7|.
CASSLGTGGVDSYEQYF
TGTGCCAGCAGCTTAGGGACGGGGGGGGTAGACTCCTACGAGCAGTACTTC
>TRBD1|13|TRBV29-1|TRBJ1-2|few
CSVWTGGAFGYTF
TGCAGCGTTTGGACAGGGGGGGCTTTCGGCTACACCTTC
>TRBD2|14|TRBV10-2|TRBJ2-5|few
CASSESGGAETQYF
TGCGCCAGCAGTGAGAGCGGGGGGGCTGAGACCCAGTACTTC
>TRBD2|16|TRBV29-1|TRBJ2-5|.
CSAYGLAGGHGETQYF
TGCAGCGCTTATGGACTAGCGGGGGGACACGGAGAGACCCAGTACTTC
>.|15|TRBV6-1|TRBJ1-2|.
CASSEAAGEGYGYTF
TGTGCCAGCAGTGAAGCAGCAGGGGAGGGCTATGGCTACACCTTC
>.|17|TRBV4-1|TRBJ2-3|few
CASSPEPLRGGTDTQYF
TGCGCCAGCAGCCCAGAACCACTCAGAGGAGGCACAGATACGCAGTATTTT
>.|10|TRBV29-1|TRBJ2-3|few
CSVFSDTQYF
TGCAGCGTTTTCAGCGATACGCAGTATTTT
>.|16|TRBV29-1|TRBJ2-4|few
CSVEALPATGRDIQYF
TGCAGCGTTGAAGCGCTCCCCGCCACAGGGAGAGACATTCAGTACTTC
>TRBD1|15|TRBV4-1|TRBJ2-2|.
CASRAPGQGTGELFF
TGCGCCAGCAGAGCCCCGGGACAGGGCACCGGGGAGCTGTTTTTT
>.|13|TRBV5-6|TRBJ2-1|.
CASSLGRSNEQFF
TGTGCCAGCAGCTTGGGACGGAGTAATGAGCAGTTCTTC
>.|14|TRBV27|TRBJ1-1|.
CASSYDRGDTEAFF
TGTGCCAGCAGTTACGACCGAGGGGACACTGAAGCTTTCTTT
>.|12|TRBV5-8|TRBJ2-4|many
CASSPGSLLLVF
TGTGCCAGCAGCCCCGGATCTCTCTTGCTAGTATTC
>.|14|TRBV27|TRBJ1-2|.
CASSPLQGYYGYTF
TGTGCCAGCAGTCCACTACAGGGCTACTATGGCTACACCTTC
>.|13|TRBV19|TRBJ1-4|.
CASSIATNEKLFF
TGTGCCAGTAGTATTGCAACTAATGAAAAACTGTTTTTT
>.|14|TRBV7-9|TRBJ2-3|.
CASSSTGDTDTQYF
TGTGCCAGCAGCTCAACCGGGGACACAGATACGCAGTATTTT